This entry lists 9 T cell receptor beta chains sequenced from one sample in a study of beta chain features in type 1 diabetes. Study-wide results and limits: TCRB CDR3 length was moderately but significantly reduced in all four CD4+ subsets of Type 1 diabetes patients.

These receptors' targets are unknown. Expressed TCRB transcripts were sequenced because the entire RNA isolate underwent reverse transcription. Libraries were prepared by immunoSEQ multiplex PCR; TCRdb keeps only in-frame clonotypes and omits some of them. The table includes 630,000 or so clones, about an eighth detected once. Sequencing was performed on naive CD4+ T cells from blood. The source of these receptors is a young man with type 1 diabetes.

This clone turned up a few times. The chain combines TRBV2 with TRBJ2-5; D not certain. CDR3 length: 12 amino acids. The V end lost 4 bases, the J end lost 2 bases, and 5 bases lay between the germline ends. Germline-derived CDR1 and CDR2 are SNHLY and FYNNEI. CDR3 sequence reads: CASSVDQETQYF. In nucleotides, the CDR3 is TGTGCCAGCAGTGTGGATCAAGAGACCCAGTACTTC.

This clone showed up just a few times. V usage is TRBV4-3 and J usage is TRBJ2-2; a possible D gene is TRBD2 (5 bases). There are 16 residues in the CDR3. Germline CDR1 is LGHNA and CDR2 is YSLEER. V gave up 1 base and J gave up 3 bases, with 12 bases separating them. The CDR3 DNA reads TGCGCCAGCAGCCAAGGGGTAGGGAGCGACACCGGGGAGCTGTTTTTT. It specifies CASSQGVGSDTGELFF.

This clone was seen a few times. This specimen includes other DNA sequences encoding the same CDR3. The chain employs TRBV18 and TRBJ2-5; 10 bases match TRBD1. The CDR3 is 14 residues long. Germline CDR1 and CDR2: KGHSH and LQKENI. The junction had 2 bases not matched to a gene; V was cut back by 4 bases and J by 3 bases. The CDR3 DNA is TGTGCCAGCTCACGGGGGACAGGGGAAGAGACCCAGTACTTC. Encoded protein: CASSRGTGEETQYF.

The V gene is TRBV29-1, the J gene TRBJ2-3; D may match TRBD1 or TRBD2 (5 bases each). V gave up 7 bases and J gave up 2 bases, with 16 bases separating them. This CDR3 spans 14 amino acids. From germline, CDR1 is SQVTM and CDR2 ANQGSEA. This chain's CDR3 is CSAGDRYHTDTQYF. Here the CDR3 DNA reads TGCAGCGCCGGGGACCGCTATCACACAGATACGCAGTATTTT.

The CDR3 sequence: CASSGPGPEMAPQHF. In DNA, the CDR3 is TGTGCCAGCAGCGGGCCGGGTCCAGAGATGGCGCCCCAGCATTTT. This chain joins TRBV5-6 and TRBJ1-5; the D is unclear. Trimming took off 4 bases at V and 9 bases at J, with 20 bases between the two ends. Germline V gene data show CDR1 as SGHDT and CDR2 as YYEEEE. CDR3 size: 15 residues.

The chain recombines TRBV27 with TRBJ2-3, with unresolved D. The CDR3 has 13 residues. The germline V gene encodes CDR1 MNHEY and CDR2 SMNVEV (reference sequence). Trimming removed 4 bases at V and 4 bases at J, with 9 bases between. The CDR3 loop reads CASSWAPADTQYF. The CDR3 nucleotides are TGTGCCAGCAGTTGGGCACCGGCAGATACGCAGTATTTT.

This rearrangement joins TRBV2 to TRBJ2-2; D call uncertain. The V gene lost 6 bases and the J gene lost 4 bases, with 9 bases spanning the gap. CDR1 and CDR2 (germline): SNHLY, FYNNEI. The length of the CDR3 is 13 residues. CDR3 amino acids: CASSGEVTGELFF. The CDR3 DNA sequence: TGTGCCAGCAGCGGAGAAGTCACCGGGGAGCTGTTTTTT.

V usage is TRBV11-2 and J usage is TRBJ2-1; TRBD2 matches 12 bases. V lost 5 bases and J lost 4; bases outside the gene matches: 6. Germline V lookup: CDR1 SGHAT, CDR2 FQNNGV. There are 16 residues in the CDR3. The CDR3 nucleotides read TGTGCCAGCAGCCTATCTAGCGGGAGGGGATACAATGAGCAGTTCTTC. This translates into CASSLSSGRGYNEQFF.

The chain uses TRBV7-9 and TRBJ2-7; 15 nucleotides agree with TRBD2. The CDR3 runs 19 residues. CDR1 and CDR2 from the germline V gene are SEHNR and FQNEAQ (reference sequence). Trimming at V came to 5 bases and at J to 1 base, leaving 12 bases not matched to a gene. The DNA of the CDR3 is TGTGCCAGCAGCCAACCGGGACTAGCGGGAGGTACGAATTCCTACGAGCAGTACTTC. Its protein product is CASSQPGLAGGTNSYEQYF. The full variable domain, in which reference TRBV7-9 and TRBJ2-7 provide the parts outside the CDR3, is DTGVSQNPRHKITKRGQNVTFRCDPISEHNRLYWYRQTLGQGPEFLTYFQNEAQLEKSRLLSDRFSAERPKGSFSTLEIQRTEQGDSAMYLCASSQPGLAGGTNSYEQYFGPGTRLTVT.